Listed here are 29 T cell receptor beta chains from one sample, sequenced in a study of blood T cell repertoires in COVID-19. Clones were sequenced by immunoSEQ multiplex PCR, and TCRdb holds only the in-frame ones, with some missing. This table holds roughly 250,000 clones, approximately 86% found once. The source material was PBMCs or T cells enriched from blood (not recorded which). The source of these receptors is a woman aged 40 to 55 with acute COVID-19.

V gene TRBV5-6 combines with J gene TRBJ1-2; TRBD1 matches at 8 bases. The germline V gene encodes CDR1 SGHDT and CDR2 YYEEEE. This CDR3 is 16 amino acids long. V gave up 3 bases and J gave up 2 bases; unmatched junction bases: 9. The CDR3 protein is CASSSDGGQANYGYTF. The CDR3, as DNA: TGTGCCAGCAGCTCGGATGGGGGACAGGCGAACTATGGCTACACCTTC.

The chain recombines TRBV15 with TRBJ2-7; maybe TRBD2 (6 bases). The CDR3 runs to 14 residues. The germline V gene encodes CDR1 LNHNV and CDR2 YYDKDF (reference sequence). V lost 0 bases and J lost 3, with 9 bases in between. For the CDR3, the DNA is TGTGCCACCAGCAGAGATTTCGGGGGCTACGAGCAGTACTTC. Its translation is CATSRDFGGYEQYF.

This clone has only a few counts. This rearrangement joins TRBV2 to TRBJ2-7; 7 nucleotides agree with TRBD2. The CDR3 loop spans 15 amino acids. Per germline, CDR1 SNHLY and CDR2 FYNNEI. Trimming at V came to 1 base and at J to 4 bases, leaving 7 bases not matched to a gene. The CDR3 here is CASSEVAGAVYEQYF. For the CDR3, the DNA is TGTGCCAGCAGTGAAGTGGCGGGAGCGGTGTACGAGCAGTACTTC.

The CDR3 loop reads CASSFGLAGNTGELFF. The CDR3 DNA reads as TGTGCCAGCAGCTTCGGACTAGCGGGTAACACCGGGGAGCTGTTTTTT. The chain recombines TRBV5-4 with TRBJ2-2, with TRBD2 matching over 11 bases. V was clipped by 2 bases and J by 2 bases; unmatched bases: 2. Germline values: CDR1 SGHNT, CDR2 YYREEE (reference sequence). The CDR3 extends over 16 amino acids.

The chain is built from TRBV9 and TRBJ1-2, with D perhaps TRBD1 (6 bases). The CDR3 is made up of 15 amino acids. Per germline, CDR1 SGDLS and CDR2 YYNGEE. With 0 bases removed from V and 7 bases from J, the gap between germline ends came to 16 bases. CDR3 region: CASSVGGGAGGGYTF. The CDR3 DNA is TGTGCCAGCAGCGTAGGGGGGGGCGCAGGTGGTGGCTACACCTTC.

The J gene is TRBJ1-5, the V gene TRBV19, with 7 nucleotides matching TRBD1. Germline assignment: CDR1 LNHDA and CDR2 SQIVND (reference sequence). V gave up 1 base and J gave up 2 bases; unmatched junction bases: 11. The CDR3 is made up of 18 amino acids. The CDR3 nucleotides read TGTGCCAGTAGTATAGTCGTTATTATAGGACAGGGCAATCAGCCCCAGCATTTT. This codes for CASSIVVIIGQGNQPQHF.

The chain carries TRBV6-5 and TRBJ2-1; 7 nucleotides agree with TRBD2. CDR3 length: 15 residues. V lost 2 bases to trimming and J lost 0 bases; unmatched junction nucleotides: 1. The germline V gene encodes CDR1 MNHEY and CDR2 SVGAGI. CDR3 sequence reads: CASSYGGSSYNEQFF. CDR3 in DNA: TGTGCCAGCAGTTACGGCGGGAGCTCCTACAATGAGCAGTTCTTC.

The chain employs TRBV6-4 and TRBJ1-5, with D tentatively TRBD1 (5 bases). Per germline, CDR1 MRHNA and CDR2 SNTAGT. Trimming removed 0 bases at V and 0 bases at J, with 18 bases between. The CDR3 length is 19 residues. CDR3 sequence (DNA): TGTGCCAGCAGTGACTCGAGAGTTTGGGGGGATCGTAGCAATCAGCCCCAGCATTTT. Translated, it gives CASSDSRVWGDRSNQPQHF.

The chain uses TRBV7-8 and TRBJ1-1, with no clear D. The CDR3 is 14 amino acids. V dropped 5 bases and J dropped 1 base, with 11 bases sitting between them. CDR1 and CDR2 (germline): SGHVS, FQNEAQ. DNA for the CDR3: TGTGCCAGCAGCATAGGACTGGGGAACACTGAAGCTTTCTTT. Its protein is CASSIGLGNTEAFF.

The rearrangement links TRBV11-3 to TRBJ1-5; TRBD1 aligns across 11 bases. Germline CDR1 and CDR2: SGHNT and YENEEA. The CDR3 is 14 residues long. The V segment lost 5 bases and the J segment 8 bases; nucleotides outside the gene matches: 5. CDR3 in amino acids: CASSPGTGGEPQHF. CDR3 nucleotides: TGTGCCAGCAGCCCAGGGACAGGGGGTGAGCCCCAGCATTTT.

This chain's CDR3 is CASAGDPSPNYGYTF. CDR3 nucleotides: TGTGCCAGCGCAGGGGATCCTAGCCCTAACTATGGCTACACCTTC. The chain joins TRBV6-5 to TRBJ1-2; weak D call: TRBD1 (6 bases). The germline CDR1 and CDR2 sequences are MNHEY and SVGAGI. This CDR3 has 15 amino acids. Trimming removed 8 bases at V and 0 bases at J, with 16 bases between.

V usage is TRBV7-8 and J usage is TRBJ2-7; 8 nucleotides align to TRBD2. The CDR3 length is 16 residues. Trimming removed 4 bases from V and 4 bases from J; junction bases left unmatched: 12. The germline gives CDR1 SGHVS, CDR2 FQNEAQ. CDR3 sequence reads: CASSSRTGTRRYEQYF. The CDR3 DNA reads TGTGCCAGCAGCTCGCGTACCGGGACTAGAAGGTACGAGCAGTACTTC.

V gene TRBV3-1 (or the pseudogene TRBV3-2) combines with J gene TRBJ2-1; D remains unclear. The CDR3 runs 16 residues. Germline values: CDR1 LGHDT, CDR2 YNNKEL (reference sequence). V lost 7 bases to trimming and J lost 0 bases, with 16 bases between them. The CDR3 reads CASTNAVLRSYNEQFF. The CDR3 region has the DNA TGTGCCAGCACCAACGCGGTCCTCCGCTCCTACAATGAGCAGTTCTTC.

The genes are TRBV5-1 and TRBJ2-2; 8 bases match TRBD1. J gave up 0 bases and V 2 bases, and 9 bases lay outside the gene matches. Germline values: CDR1 SGHRS, CDR2 YFSETQ. The CDR3 runs 18 residues. CDR3 region: CASSLTGTGATNTGELFF. CDR3 in DNA: TGCGCCAGCAGCTTAACCGGGACAGGCGCCACGAACACCGGGGAGCTGTTTTTT.

This chain uses TRBV11-3 with TRBJ1-4; 7 nucleotides agree with TRBD1. V was pared by 1 base and J by 2 bases, with 7 bases of the junction left unmatched. This CDR3 region has 17 residues. The germline V gene has CDR1 SGHNT and CDR2 YENEEA. The CDR3 loop is CASSLVTGVGTNEKLFF. The CDR3 bases are TGTGCCAGCAGCTTAGTTACAGGGGTAGGCACTAATGAAAAACTGTTTTTT.

This clone was seen just once. The chain uses TRBV5-6 and TRBJ2-5, with TRBD1 as a possible D gene (5 bases). Trimming pared 3 bases from V and 0 bases from J, leaving 9 bases between. This CDR3 spans 14 amino acids. Germline V gives CDR1 SGHDT, CDR2 YYEEEE. The CDR3 DNA follows: TGTGCCAGCAGCTCGACAGCTCACCAAGAGACCCAGTACTTC. Its translation is CASSSTAHQETQYF.

The chain couples TRBV2 to TRBJ2-1, with TRBD2 matching 11 bases. Germline V gene sequence: CDR1 SNHLY, CDR2 FYNNEI. This CDR3 comprises 15 residues. J gave up 6 bases and V 5 bases, and 6 bases lay outside the gene matches. Written as DNA, the CDR3 is TGTGCCAGCAGTCCCTCTAGCGGGGGGACCAATGAGCAGTTCTTC. Its translation is CASSPSSGGTNEQFF.

A single count supports this clone. The chain uses TRBV2 and TRBJ1-2; no firm D call. Germline V gene sequence: CDR1 SNHLY, CDR2 FYNNEI. V was cut by 1 base and J by 5 bases, with 8 bases left in between. This CDR3 has 13 residues. The CDR3 spells CASSEGIAYGYTF. DNA for the CDR3: TGTGCCAGCAGTGAAGGGATAGCGTATGGCTACACCTTC.

CDR3 protein: CASSQPGAATYYEQYF. DNA of the CDR3: TGCGCCAGCAGCCAACCAGGGGCCGCAACTTACTACGAGCAGTACTTC. The rearrangement uses TRBV4-1 and TRBJ2-7; weak D call: TRBD1 (6 bases). In germline, CDR1 is MGHRA, CDR2 YSYEKL. The length of the CDR3 is 16 residues. V was pared by 2 bases and J by 3 bases, with 17 bases between.

V is TRBV7-8 and J is TRBJ2-5; D might be TRBD2 (6 bases). There are 13 residues in the CDR3. CDR1 is SGHVS, CDR2 FQNEAQ, per germline. V was pared by 7 bases and J by 9 bases, with 18 bases between. The CDR3, as DNA: TGTGCCAGCATCGTGGGGTCGGAGGGCCCCCAGTACTTC. As protein: CASIVGSEGPQYF.

This clone was recorded at least ten times. J is TRBJ1-1 and V is TRBV19; weak D call: TRBD1 (6 bases). The germline V gene encodes CDR1 LNHDA and CDR2 SQIVND (reference sequence). This CDR3 region has 13 residues. Trimming removed 5 bases at V and 1 base at J, with 8 bases between. The CDR3 reads CASSRTENTEAFF. For the CDR3, the DNA is TGTGCCAGTAGTCGGACAGAGAACACTGAAGCTTTCTTT. The entire variable domain, with the rest obtained from reference TRBV19 and TRBJ1-1, is as follows: DGGITQSPKYLFRKEGQNVTLSCEQNLNHDAMYWYRQDPGQGLRLIYYSQIVNDFQKGDIAEGYSVSREKKESFPLTVTSAQKNPTAFYLCASSRTENTEAFFGQGTRLTVV.

The gene calls are TRBV5-6 and TRBJ2-7, with 16 bases aligning to TRBD2. Germline CDR1 and CDR2: SGHDT and YYEEEE. The CDR3 runs to 18 residues. Trimming at V came to 4 bases and at J to 8 bases, leaving 15 bases not matched to a gene. CDR3 DNA: TGTGCCAGCAGCGACGGGACTAGCGGGAGGGCCCCGTTGTCCAAGCAGTACTTC. It encodes CASSDGTSGRAPLSKQYF.

The chain joins TRBV10-3 to TRBJ1-5; D possibly corresponds to TRBD1 (5 bases). Per the germline V gene, CDR1 is ENHRY and CDR2 is SYGVKD. This CDR3 region has 13 residues. V lost 7 bases and J lost 3, with 10 bases in between. The CDR3 sequence is CAIIRGYNQPQHF. Here the CDR3 DNA reads TGTGCCATCATCCGGGGGTACAATCAGCCCCAGCATTTT.

This clone was picked up one time. The rearrangement links TRBV21-1 to TRBJ2-7; TRBD2 is the table's D call and was not checked against the DNA. TRBV21-1 is a recognized pseudogene. The CDR3 has 14 residues. The CDR3 here is CASSKGSPAYEQYF. In nucleotides, the CDR3 is TGTGCCAGCAGCAAAGGCTCGCCGGCCTACGAGCAGTACTTC.

The rearrangement joins TRBV19 to TRBJ2-1, with D perhaps matching TRBD2 (6 bases). The CDR3 spans 14 residues. V dropped 7 bases and J dropped 6 bases, with 16 bases sitting between them. Germline CDR1 and CDR2: LNHDA and SQIVND (reference sequence). CDR3 nucleotides: TGTGCCAGTACCGTGCGGGGTTTGAGCAATGAGCAGTTCTTC. Its protein is CASTVRGLSNEQFF.

This clone has just one count. The chain employs TRBV3-1 (or the pseudogene TRBV3-2) and TRBJ1-2; 7 nucleotides match TRBD1. Trimming at V came to 2 bases and at J to 2 bases, leaving 2 bases not matched to a gene. In germline, CDR1 is LGHDT, CDR2 YNNKEL (reference sequence). This CDR3 is built from 14 residues. In DNA, the CDR3 is TGTGCCAGCAGCCAACCGACAGGGAACTATGGCTACACCTTC. Amino acid sequence: CASSQPTGNYGYTF.

The rearrangement joins TRBV28 to TRBJ1-1, with D hard to call. CDR1 MDHEN and CDR2 SYDVKM come from the germline V gene. The CDR3 is 12 residues long. With 5 bases removed from V and 4 bases from J, the gap between germline ends came to 8 bases. This chain's CDR3 is CASSQNPTEAFF. The DNA of the CDR3 is TGTGCCAGCAGTCAAAATCCCACTGAAGCTTTCTTT.

The rearrangement joins TRBV2 to TRBJ1-4, with D maybe TRBD1 (5 bases). The length of the CDR3 is 15 residues. The V gene's germline CDR1 is SNHLY and CDR2 FYNNEI. V gave up 4 bases and J gave up 4 bases, with 13 bases separating them. The CDR3 is CASSVAGLFNEKLFF. The CDR3 nucleotides are TGTGCCAGCAGTGTTGCGGGGCTCTTTAATGAAAAACTGTTTTTT.

The chain couples TRBV30 to TRBJ2-7, with 14 bases lining up with TRBD2. The germline gives CDR1 GTSNPN, CDR2 SVGIG (reference sequence). The J segment lost 5 bases and the V segment lost 0 bases, leaving 12 bases of the junction unmatched. The CDR3 consists of 18 residues. DNA for the CDR3: TGTGCCTGGAGTGTACGTCTGGGACTAGCGGGGGAGTCTCACGAGCAGTACTTC. Translation: CAWSVRLGLAGESHEQYF.